Presented here are 22 T cell receptor beta chains from one specimen sequenced in a study of T cell responses to AZD1222 COVID-19 vaccine. TCRdb's copy holds only in-frame clones and misses some; the assay was immunoSEQ multiplex PCR. The sample includes about 140,000 clones, approximately 90% of them seen just once. The specimen was peripheral blood, collected on day 0 of AZD1222 vaccination. These receptors originate from an adult in good health.

The gene calls are TRBV5-8 and TRBJ2-7; tentatively, D is TRBD1 (6 bases). The germline gives CDR1 SGHTS, CDR2 YDEGEE. V gave up 1 base and J gave up 0 bases, with 11 bases separating them. CDR3 size: 15 residues. The CDR3 DNA reads TGTGCCAGCAGCTTGCCCGACAGGAGCTCCTACGAGCAGTACTTC. It specifies CASSLPDRSSYEQYF.

The rearrangement uses TRBV7-6 and TRBJ1-2; D not certain. The CDR3 extends over 13 amino acids. Trimming took off 4 bases at V and 6 bases at J, with 12 bases between the two ends. From germline, CDR1 is SGHVS and CDR2 FNYEAQ. CDR3 sequence reads: CASSWRVSDGYTF. The CDR3 nucleotides are TGTGCCAGCAGCTGGAGGGTATCCGATGGCTACACCTTC.

The genes are TRBV6-4 and TRBJ2-3, with 8 nucleotides matching TRBD2. CDR1 is MRHNA and CDR2 is SNTAGT in the germline V gene. The CDR3 length is 14 residues. V was clipped by 3 bases and J by 3 bases; unmatched bases: 2. CDR3 sequence reads: CASSEASGTDTQYF. The DNA of the CDR3 is TGTGCCAGCAGTGAGGCTAGCGGGACAGATACGCAGTATTTT.

The CDR3 reads CASSFNEKLFF. The CDR3 bases are TGTGCCAGCAGCTTTAATGAAAAACTGTTTTTT. The chain links TRBV7-9 to TRBJ1-4; D ambiguous. With 3 bases removed from V and 4 bases from J, the gap between germline ends came to 0 bases. This CDR3 contains 11 residues. CDR1 is SEHNR and CDR2 is FQNEAQ in the germline V gene (reference sequence).

The rearrangement links TRBV9 to TRBJ1-1; D remains ambiguous. Germline-derived CDR1 and CDR2 are SGDLS and YYNGEE. Between the trimmed V and J ends, which lost 6 bases and 7 bases, there was a span of 16 bases. The CDR3 length is 13 residues. The CDR3 bases are TGTGCCAGCACTCTCTTGTCGGCAAGTGAAGCTTTCTTT. As protein: CASTLLSASEAFF. The complete variable domain, with remaining parts taken from reference TRBV9 and TRBJ1-1, reads DSGVTQTPKHLITATGQRVTLRCSPRSGDLSVYWYQQSLDQGLQFLIQYYNGEERAKGNILERFSAQQFPDLHSELNLSSLELGDSALYFCASTLLSASEAFFGQGTRLTVV.

This clone was detected once. The rearrangement uses TRBV27 and TRBJ1-4; possible D gene TRBD1, 5 bases. The CDR3 spans 14 residues. V lost 6 bases and J lost 8, with 16 bases in between. Looked up from germline, CDR1 is MNHEY and CDR2 is SMNVEV (reference sequence). CDR3: CASRARRGWEKLFF. The CDR3 DNA reads TGTGCCAGCAGGGCCCGTAGGGGTTGGGAAAAACTGTTTTTT.

The chain links TRBV29-1 to TRBJ1-2; 8 nucleotides line up with TRBD1. Unmatched junction bases numbered 6, after V lost 6 bases and J lost 6 bases. CDR1 SQVTM and CDR2 ANQGSEA come from the germline V gene. The CDR3 totals 12 residues. CDR3 DNA: TGCAGCGTCGCACAGGGGGACCATGGCTACACCTTC. Translating it yields CSVAQGDHGYTF.

The V gene is TRBV18, the J gene TRBJ2-1; TRBD2 might be the D (5 bases). The V end was cut by 0 bases, the J end by 0 bases, with 15 bases between. The germline gives CDR1 KGHSH, CDR2 LQKENI. The CDR3 runs to 18 residues. The CDR3 sequence: CASSPPSSGGSSYNEQFF. For the CDR3, the DNA is TGTGCCAGCTCACCACCAAGCAGCGGAGGAAGCTCCTACAATGAGCAGTTCTTC.

The rearrangement uses TRBV13 and TRBJ2-3; 7 positions agree with TRBD2. This CDR3 region has 14 residues. V shed 6 bases and J 2 bases; nucleotides not matched to a gene: 5. CDR1 and CDR2 (germline): PRHDT, FYEKMQ (reference sequence). DNA for the CDR3: TGTGCCAGCAGGAGGGACTACTACACAGATACGCAGTATTTT. Its protein is CASRRDYYTDTQYF.

The chain carries TRBV30 and TRBJ2-1; 15 nucleotides match TRBD2. CDR1 is GTSNPN, CDR2 SVGIG, per germline (reference sequence). This CDR3 is 13 amino acids long. The J segment lost 15 bases and the V segment lost 8 bases, leaving 11 bases of the junction unmatched. The CDR3, as DNA: TGTGCCGGAAGGACTAGCGGGAGGGCCCGGTGGTTCTTC. This encodes CAGRTSGRARWFF.

The chain recombines TRBV11-3 with TRBJ2-7; a weak D match, TRBD2 (5 bases). The germline V and J ends were trimmed by 4 bases and 8 bases, with 18 bases remaining between them. This CDR3 has 14 residues. Germline CDR1 and CDR2: SGHNT and YENEEA. The CDR3 reads CASSSGAVDAQQYF. In DNA form, the CDR3 reads TGTGCCAGCAGCTCCGGAGCGGTAGATGCTCAGCAGTACTTC. The whole variable domain, remainder taken from reference TRBV11-3 and TRBJ2-7, is EAGVVQSPRYKIIEKKQPVAFWCNPISGHNTLYWYLQNLGQGPELLIRYENEEAVDDSQLPKDRFSAERLKGVDSTLKIQPAELGDSAVYLCASSSGAVDAQQYFGPGTRLTVT.

The V call is TRBV12-5, the J call TRBJ1-3; weak D call: TRBD1 (5 bases). Germline V gene sequence: CDR1 LGHNT, CDR2 FRNRAP. This CDR3 is built from 16 residues. Trimming took 0 bases from V and 3 from J, leaving 12 bases between them. CDR3 DNA sequence: TGTGCTAGTGGTTTGGTACGATCGGGGGTTGGAAACACCATATATTTT. This sequence encodes CASGLVRSGVGNTIYF.

The gene calls are TRBV7-2 and TRBJ2-7; 12 bases agree with TRBD2. This CDR3 has 15 residues. Germline assignment: CDR1 SGHTA and CDR2 FQGNSA. V lost 1 base and J lost 3; bases outside the gene matches: 1. CDR3: CASSLGTSGVYEQYF. The CDR3 DNA follows: TGTGCCAGCAGCTTAGGGACTAGCGGGGTCTACGAGCAGTACTTC.

The V call is TRBV6-5, the J call TRBJ1-6, with a weak D call TRBD1 (5 bases). Trimming left V 7 bases short and J 6 bases short, with 13 bases between. Germline assignment: CDR1 MNHEY and CDR2 SVGAGI. This CDR3 has 14 amino acids. The chain's CDR3 is CASTPGLPNSPLHF. Here the CDR3 DNA reads TGTGCCAGCACCCCGGGACTGCCTAATTCACCCCTCCACTTT.

This rearrangement joins TRBV9 to TRBJ1-5; perhaps TRBD1 as D (6 bases). Germline V lookup: CDR1 SGDLS, CDR2 YYNGEE. This CDR3 comprises 14 residues. The V end was cut by 0 bases, the J end by 6 bases, with 10 bases between. In nucleotides, the CDR3 is TGTGCCAGCAGCGTAGGAGGGGGGGGTCAGCCCCAGCATTTT. It codes for CASSVGGGGQPQHF.

This chain uses TRBV4-1 with TRBJ1-2; 9 positions agree with TRBD1. V trimming: 3 bases; J trimming: 2 bases; junction bases outside the gene matches: 4. The germline V gene encodes CDR1 MGHRA and CDR2 YSYEKL. This CDR3 is built from 15 residues. The CDR3 DNA reads as TGCGCCAGCAGCCACCCCGACAGGGGGAACTATGGCTACACCTTC. This gives the protein CASSHPDRGNYGYTF.

The chain uses TRBV2 and TRBJ1-1; 10 positions match TRBD1. Germline-derived CDR1 and CDR2 are SNHLY and FYNNEI. This CDR3 has 17 residues. The junction had 14 bases not matched to a gene; V was cut back by 5 bases and J by 5 bases. In DNA form, the CDR3 reads TGTGCCAGCAGTAAACCGCCGGGACAGGGGTCTTATACTGAAGCTTTCTTT. Protein product: CASSKPPGQGSYTEAFF.

The V gene is TRBV5-8, the J gene TRBJ1-4, with TRBD1 matching over 8 bases. The V segment lost 0 bases and the J segment 5 bases; nucleotides outside the gene matches: 6. CDR1 is SGHTS, CDR2 YDEGEE, per germline. The CDR3 has 16 amino acids. CDR3: CASSLGDRGKNEKLFF. The DNA of the CDR3 is TGTGCCAGCAGCTTGGGTGACAGGGGAAAAAATGAAAAACTGTTTTTT.

This clone appeared a single time. The J gene is TRBJ1-5, the V gene TRBV18; 9 bases are shared with TRBD1. The trim removed 3 bases at V and 2 bases at J, leaving 5 bases unmatched. The CDR3 loop spans 16 amino acids. Germline values: CDR1 KGHSH, CDR2 LQKENI. CDR3 sequence: CASSPDRGVRNQPQHF. The CDR3 nucleotides read TGTGCCAGCTCACCGGACAGGGGAGTTCGCAATCAGCCCCAGCATTTT.

The chain recombines TRBV18 with TRBJ1-2, with D tentatively TRBD1 (6 bases). The germline gives CDR1 KGHSH, CDR2 LQKENI. This CDR3 contains 15 residues. Trimming removed 6 bases at V and 4 bases at J, with 18 bases between. CDR3 protein: CASSRSGTPSYGYTF. The CDR3 region has the DNA TGTGCCAGCTCTCGTTCCGGGACACCGAGCTATGGCTACACCTTC. The full variable domain, in which reference TRBV18 and TRBJ1-2 provide the parts outside the CDR3, is NAGVMQNPRHLVRRRGQEARLRCSPMKGHSHVYWYRQLPEEGLKFMVYLQKENIIDESGMPKERFSAEFPKEGPSILRIQQVVRGDSAAYFCASSRSGTPSYGYTFGSGTRLTVV.

This chain uses TRBV6-6 with TRBJ1-1; D not resolved. CDR1 and CDR2 (germline): MNHNY, SVGAGI (reference sequence). The CDR3 runs 12 residues. V lost 3 bases and J 8 bases, leaving 10 bases between the germline ends. DNA for the CDR3: TGTGCCAGCAGTTATGATCGGGAAGAAGCTTTCTTT. Its protein product is CASSYDREEAFF.

The gene calls are TRBV6-1 and TRBJ1-1; D call uncertain. Trimming removed 2 bases from V and 7 bases from J, with 11 bases in between. This CDR3 comprises 13 residues. Per germline, CDR1 MNHNS and CDR2 SASEGT. DNA for the CDR3: TGTGCCAGCAGTGAACTCTGGACCCTTGAAGCTTTCTTT. As protein: CASSELWTLEAFF.